Below are 11 T cell receptor beta chains sequenced from a single sample in a study of T cells in Graves' hyperthyroidism and ophthalmopathy. RNA transcripts were the template for amplifying TCR beta CDR3 regions. HTBI primers were employed in a first-round RT-PCR of the TCR CDR3. TCRdb called the multiplex PCR reads again in MiXCR, with one record for every CDR3 protein. The repertoire holds about 370,000 distinct CDR3 sequences, with 15% as singletons. The specimen sequenced was blood. These receptor sequences come from a woman aged 60-75 years with Graves' ophthalmopathy.

This clonotype was detected only a few times. The chain links TRBV6-1 to TRBJ2-3, with D possibly being TRBD2 (6 bases). The CDR3 is 11 amino acids. V was cut by 8 bases and J by 12 bases, with 15 bases left in between. The germline gives CDR1 MNHNS, CDR2 SASEGT. For the CDR3, the DNA is TGTGCCAGCTCCCCGGGGCGGGGCCAGTATTTT. It translates to CASSPGRGQYF.

This clonotype has only a few counts. This chain joins TRBV20-1 and TRBJ1-2, with 7 bases aligning to TRBD1. The CDR3 loop spans 9 amino acids. Trimming cost V 8 bases and J 10 bases; bases outside gene matches: 4. Germline CDR1 and CDR2: DFQATT and SNEGSKA (reference sequence). CDR3 sequence: CSFEGAYTF. The CDR3 nucleotides are TGCAGTTTCGAGGGGGCCTACACCTTC.

This clonotype was detected only a few times. This chain links TRBV6-1 with TRBJ1-2; no clear D. The ends were cut back, 7 bases at V and 2 bases at J, with 11 bases in the middle. Per germline, CDR1 MNHNS and CDR2 SASEGT. The CDR3 runs to 13 residues. DNA of the CDR3: TGTGCCAGCACCGCCAGGTCCAACTATGGCTACACCTTC. It translates to CASTARSNYGYTF.

As for this clonotype: A much larger clone differs from this one at a single base, so this may be a read error. The V and J genes are TRBV24-1 and TRBJ2-1, with 7 bases fitting TRBD2. V gave up 5 bases and J gave up 6 bases; unmatched junction bases: 15. The germline gives CDR1 KGHDR, CDR2 SFDVKD. The CDR3 length is 17 residues. CDR3 region: CATSGQLSGTITNEQFF. Here the CDR3 DNA reads TGTGCCACCAGTGGTCAACTTTCCGGGACTATTACCAATGAGCAGTTCTTC.

This clonotype has a count of ten or more. The rearrangement links TRBV12-3 or TRBV12-4 to TRBJ2-4; D gene ambiguous. Trimming left V 6 bases short and J 0 bases short, with 15 bases between. The CDR3 runs to 16 residues. CDR3 loop: CASSPEKLLAKNIQYF. CDR3 nucleotides: TGTGCCAGCAGCCCCGAGAAGCTTCTAGCCAAAAACATTCAGTACTTC.

With regard to this clonotype: The junction departs from the called germline gene at one end, perhaps through a read error. V is TRBV2 and J is TRBJ2-5, with D perhaps given as TRBD1 or TRBD2 (5 bases each). The CDR3 runs to 12 residues. In germline, CDR1 is SNHLY, CDR2 FYNNEI. The CDR3 DNA reads TGTGCCAGCAGTGAACGGGACGGGCCCCCAAACTTC. Protein sequence: CASSERDGPPNF.

Notes on this clonotype: A read error may produce the germline difference seen at one junction end. The chain is built from TRBV29-1 and TRBJ2-7; D is perhaps TRBD2 (7 bases). The CDR3 length is 13 residues. Germline CDR1 SQVTM, CDR2 ANQGSEA. DNA of the CDR3: TGCAGCGTTGAAGGGGAGGGGGACTACGGGCAGTACTTC. As protein: CSVEGEGDYGQYF.

This clonotype was observed at least ten times. The CDR3 sequence: CAWSRLQDEAFF. CDR3 DNA: TGTGCCTGGAGTCGACTACAGGATGAAGCTTTCTTT. This chain joins TRBV30 and TRBJ1-1; possibly TRBD1 for D (5 bases). The germline gives CDR1 GTSNPN, CDR2 SVGIG (reference sequence). The V gene lost 2 bases and the J gene lost 7 bases, with 11 bases spanning the gap. CDR3 length equals 12 residues.

This clonotype showed up just a few times. The chain couples TRBV7-3 to TRBJ2-3; 9 nucleotides match TRBD2. V trimming: 2 bases; J trimming: 14 bases; junction bases outside the gene matches: 11. This CDR3 spans 14 amino acids. Germline V lookup: CDR1 SGHTA, CDR2 FQGTGA. The CDR3: CASSLSRREGLLYF. In DNA, the CDR3 is TGTGCCAGCAGCTTATCACGGCGGGAGGGCCTTCTGTATTTT.

The chain joins TRBV20-1 to TRBJ1-5; D is ambiguous. The CDR3 spans 15 residues. V lost 1 base and J 4 bases, leaving 14 bases between the germline ends. The V gene's germline CDR1 is DFQATT and CDR2 SNEGSKA (reference sequence). This CDR3 reads CSARGGQSSNQPQHF. CDR3 nucleotides: TGCAGTGCTAGAGGCGGGCAGTCTTCTAATCAGCCCCAGCATTTT.

This clonotype was found many times. This chain joins TRBV10-3 and TRBJ1-2; no firm D call. V was shortened by 2 bases and J by 4 bases, with 8 bases between the two germline ends. This CDR3 is 13 amino acids long. Looked up from germline, CDR1 is ENHRY and CDR2 is SYGVKD. Written as DNA, the CDR3 is TGTGCCATCAGTGAGCGTCAGGCCTATGGCTACACCTTC. It codes for CAISERQAYGYTF.